A single sample gave rise to the 3 T cell receptor beta chains below, sequenced in a study of vaccination and CD4 T cells after COVID-19. These receptors are not linked to any known antigen. Treatment noted: roughly ten-day PBMC culture with coronavirus spike peptide pools or control peptides (ViraFEST assay). Scientists ran DNA taken from cultured CD4+ T cells through the Oncomine TCR Beta short-read assay for sequencing. Each CDR3 protein is one row after TCRdb ran MiXCR on the PCR reads. The sample shows 10,000 or so distinct CDR3 sequences, roughly three fifths of them seen only once. The sample consisted of CD4+ T cells from blood, cultured in vitro. These receptors all stem from a human donor who had recovered from COVID-19.

The chain uses TRBV7-2 and TRBJ2-3; TRBD2 agrees at 7 bases. Germline CDR1 is SGHTA and CDR2 is FQGNSA. The CDR3 length is 15 residues. J gave up 2 bases and V 1 base, and 3 bases lay outside the gene matches. The chain's CDR3 is CASSLDGTITDTQYF. In nucleotides, the CDR3 is TGTGCCAGCAGCTTAGACGGGACTATCACAGATACGCAGTATTTT.

The rearrangement joins TRBV20-1 to TRBJ1-2; TRBD1 aligns across 9 bases. CDR3 size: 15 residues. Germline V gene lookup returns CDR1 DFQATT and CDR2 SNEGSKA (reference sequence). V was pared by 3 bases and J by 2 bases, with 7 bases of the junction left unmatched. In nucleotides, the CDR3 is TGCAGTGCTAGTAGCGCCGGGACAGGGAACTATGGCTACACCTTC. Encoded protein: CSASSAGTGNYGYTF.

The chain combines TRBV6-1 with TRBJ1-3; D might be TRBD1 (6 bases). The germline V and J ends were trimmed by 8 bases and 1 base, with 9 bases remaining between them. Germline V gives CDR1 MNHNS, CDR2 SASEGT. The CDR3 length is 13 residues. As DNA, the CDR3 is TGTGCCAGCGGGGGCCGATCTGGAAACACCATATATTTT. It codes for CASGGRSGNTIYF.